This T cell receptor (beta chain) was captured by sequencing in a study of blood T cell repertoires in COVID-19. Overall study: The study drew acute and convalescent COVID-19 samples from the United States, Italy and Spain.

TCRdb keeps only in-frame clones here, not all; method: immunoSEQ multiplex PCR. The sample contains roughly 280,000 clones, approximately 86% of which appear only once. This CDR3 spans 14 amino acids. CDR1 is SGHRS, CDR2 YFSETQ, per germline. The V gene end was trimmed by 5 bases and the J gene end by 5 bases; junction bases not matched to a gene: 6. The chain joins TRBV5-1 to TRBJ1-4; 7 nucleotides align to TRBD1. Sequencing was carried out using peripheral blood. The clonotype comes from a man younger than 40 with active or convalescent COVID-19. CDR3 nucleotide sequence: TGCGCCAGCAGACAAAGCAGGGGGAATGAAAAACTGTTTTTT. It codes for CASRQSRGNEKLFF.